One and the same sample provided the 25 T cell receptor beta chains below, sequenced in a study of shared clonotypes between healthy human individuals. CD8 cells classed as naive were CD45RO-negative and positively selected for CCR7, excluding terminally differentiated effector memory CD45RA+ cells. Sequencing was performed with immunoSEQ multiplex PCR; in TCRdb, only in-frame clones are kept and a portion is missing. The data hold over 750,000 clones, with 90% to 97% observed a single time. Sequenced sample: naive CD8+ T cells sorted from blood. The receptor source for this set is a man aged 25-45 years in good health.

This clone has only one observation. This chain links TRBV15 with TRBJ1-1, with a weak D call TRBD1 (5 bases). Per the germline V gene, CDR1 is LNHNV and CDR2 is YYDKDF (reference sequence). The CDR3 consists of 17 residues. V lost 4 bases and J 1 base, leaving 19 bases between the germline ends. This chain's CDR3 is CATSTTGAGSTNTEAFF. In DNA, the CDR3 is TGTGCCACCAGCACTACTGGGGCAGGGTCCACGAACACTGAAGCTTTCTTT.

The CDR3 region has the DNA TGTGCCAGCAGCTTAGTGGGACAGGGAGAAAACACCATATATTTT. Protein: CASSLVGQGENTIYF. V and J are TRBV7-9 and TRBJ1-3; 9 bases map to TRBD1. J lost 6 bases, V lost 1 base, and 4 bases had no gene match. The CDR3 extends over 15 amino acids. The germline gives CDR1 SEHNR, CDR2 FQNEAQ (reference sequence). The entire variable domain, with the rest obtained from reference TRBV7-9 and TRBJ1-3, is as follows: DTGVSQNPRHKITKRGQNVTFRCDPISEHNRLYWYRQTLGQGPEFLTYFQNEAQLEKSRLLSDRFSAERPKGSFSTLEIQRTEQGDSAMYLCASSLVGQGENTIYFGEGSWLTVV.

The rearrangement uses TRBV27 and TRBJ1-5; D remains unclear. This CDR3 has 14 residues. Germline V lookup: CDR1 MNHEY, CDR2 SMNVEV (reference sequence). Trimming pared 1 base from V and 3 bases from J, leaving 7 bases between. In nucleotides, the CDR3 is TGTGCCAGCAGTTTATTGGGGAACAATCAGCCCCAGCATTTT. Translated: CASSLLGNNQPQHF.

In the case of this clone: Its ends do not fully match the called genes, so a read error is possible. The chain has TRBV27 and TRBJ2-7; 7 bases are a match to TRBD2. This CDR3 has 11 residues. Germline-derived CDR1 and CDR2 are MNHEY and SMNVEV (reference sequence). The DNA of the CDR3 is TGTGCCAGCAGTTCTGCGGGAGTCCTCCTCTTC. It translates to CASSSAGVLLF.

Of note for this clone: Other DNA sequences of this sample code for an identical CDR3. The CDR3 DNA follows: TGCGCCAGCAGCTTGGGTAGCAATCAGCCCCAGCATTTT. Translating it yields CASSLGSNQPQHF. The V gene is TRBV5-1, the J gene TRBJ1-5, with D uncertain. Germline V CDR1 and CDR2: SGHRS, YFSETQ. The CDR3 length is 13 residues. Trimming pared 0 bases from V and 0 bases from J, leaving 1 base between.

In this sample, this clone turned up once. In nucleotides, the CDR3 is TGTGCCAGCGCAGGGGAGGTGAACACTGAAGCTTTCTTT. It encodes CASAGEVNTEAFF. This sequence joins TRBV9 and TRBJ1-1, with a weak D call TRBD1 (6 bases). Looked up from germline, CDR1 is SGDLS and CDR2 is YYNGEE. Trimming took off 7 bases at V and 0 bases at J, with 10 bases between the two ends. This CDR3 region has 13 residues.

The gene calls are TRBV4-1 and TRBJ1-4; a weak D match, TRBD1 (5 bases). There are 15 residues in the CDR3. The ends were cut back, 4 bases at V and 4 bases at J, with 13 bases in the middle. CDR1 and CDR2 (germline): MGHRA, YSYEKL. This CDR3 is CASSRLAGINEKLFF. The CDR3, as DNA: TGCGCCAGCAGCCGTCTAGCAGGGATTAATGAAAAACTGTTTTTT.

The CDR3 bases are TGCGCCAGCAGTGCGGTGCCGGGGACCCAGTACTTC. Amino acid sequence: CASSAVPGTQYF. The V gene is TRBV10-1, the J gene TRBJ2-5; D unresolved. The CDR3 is made up of 12 amino acids. V lost 4 bases, J lost 7 bases, and 10 bases lay in between. Germline CDR1 WNHNN, CDR2 SYGVQD (reference sequence).

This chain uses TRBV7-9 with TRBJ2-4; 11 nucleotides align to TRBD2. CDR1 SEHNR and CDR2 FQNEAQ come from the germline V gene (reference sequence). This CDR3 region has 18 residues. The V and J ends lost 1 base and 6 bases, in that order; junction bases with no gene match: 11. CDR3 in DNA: TGTGCCAGCAGCTTAGGCTCTAGCGGGAGGACCCTCGGAAACATTCAGTACTTC. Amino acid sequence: CASSLGSSGRTLGNIQYF.

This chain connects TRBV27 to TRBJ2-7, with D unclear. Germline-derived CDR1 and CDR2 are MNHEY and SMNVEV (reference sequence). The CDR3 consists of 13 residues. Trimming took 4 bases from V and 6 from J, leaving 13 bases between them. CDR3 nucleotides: TGTGCCAGCAGTTGGGCAGGTGGCTCCGAGCAGTACTTC. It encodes CASSWAGGSEQYF.

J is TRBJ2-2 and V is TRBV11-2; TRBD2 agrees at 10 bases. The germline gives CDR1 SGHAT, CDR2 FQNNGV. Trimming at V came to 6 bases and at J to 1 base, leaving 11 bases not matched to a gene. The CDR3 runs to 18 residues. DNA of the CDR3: TGTGCCAGCAGGGATCGGACTAGCGGAGACGTGAACACCGGGGAGCTGTTTTTT. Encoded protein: CASRDRTSGDVNTGELFF.

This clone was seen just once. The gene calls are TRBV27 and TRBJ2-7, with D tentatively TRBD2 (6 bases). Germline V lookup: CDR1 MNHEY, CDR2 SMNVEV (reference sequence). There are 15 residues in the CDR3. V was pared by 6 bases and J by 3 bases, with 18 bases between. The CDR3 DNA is TGTGCCAGCAGCCTCTCGATGGGCGGGAACTACGAGCAGTACTTC. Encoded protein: CASSLSMGGNYEQYF.

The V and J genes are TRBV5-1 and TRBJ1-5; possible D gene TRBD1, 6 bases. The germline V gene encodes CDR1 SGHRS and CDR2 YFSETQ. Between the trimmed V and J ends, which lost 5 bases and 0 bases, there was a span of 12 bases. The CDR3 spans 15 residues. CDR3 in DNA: TGCGCCAGCAGTTCAGGGGAGATTAGCAATCAGCCCCAGCATTTT. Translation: CASSSGEISNQPQHF.

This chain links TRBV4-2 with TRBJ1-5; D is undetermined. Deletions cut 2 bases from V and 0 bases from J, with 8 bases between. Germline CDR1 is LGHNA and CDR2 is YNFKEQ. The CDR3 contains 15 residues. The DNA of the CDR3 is TGTGCCAGCAGCCAAACCGATTATAGCAATCAGCCCCAGCATTTT. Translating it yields CASSQTDYSNQPQHF.

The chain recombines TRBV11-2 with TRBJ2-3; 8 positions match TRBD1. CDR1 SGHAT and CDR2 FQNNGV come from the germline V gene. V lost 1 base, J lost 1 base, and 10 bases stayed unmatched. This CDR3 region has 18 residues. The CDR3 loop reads CASSLGRDRSPRTDTQYF. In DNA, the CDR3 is TGTGCCAGCAGCTTAGGGCGGGACAGGTCCCCTCGCACAGATACGCAGTATTTT.

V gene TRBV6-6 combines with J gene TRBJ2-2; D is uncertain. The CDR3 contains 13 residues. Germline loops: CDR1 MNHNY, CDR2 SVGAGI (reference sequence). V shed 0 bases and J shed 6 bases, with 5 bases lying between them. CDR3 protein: CASSYSYPGELFF. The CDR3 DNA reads TGTGCCAGCAGTTACTCGTATCCCGGGGAGCTGTTTTTT.

This CDR3 reads CASRQEPNYGYTF. In nucleotides, the CDR3 is TGTGCCAGCAGACAGGAACCTAACTATGGCTACACCTTC. This sequence joins TRBV7-8 and TRBJ1-2, with D perhaps matching TRBD1 (5 bases). The CDR3 covers 13 residues. Germline CDR1 reads SGHVS; CDR2 reads FQNEAQ. Trimming stripped 6 bases from V and 0 bases from J, with 8 bases between. Together with reference TRBV7-8 and TRBJ1-2, the CDR3 gives the full variable domain: GAGVSQSPRYKVAKRGQDVALRCDPISGHVSLFWYQQALGQGPEFLTYFQNEAQLDKSGLPSDRFFAERPEGSVSTLKIQRTQQEDSAVYLCASRQEPNYGYTFGSGTRLTVV.

The CDR3 is CASSPPQRQETQYF. CDR3 sequence (DNA): TGTGCCAGCAGCCCACCCCAGCGCCAAGAGACCCAGTACTTC. The chain joins TRBV7-9 to TRBJ2-5; D remains unclear. Trimming took 5 bases from V and 1 from J, leaving 11 bases between them. The CDR3 contains 14 residues. The V gene's germline CDR1 is SEHNR and CDR2 FQNEAQ (reference sequence). The entire variable domain, with the rest obtained from reference TRBV7-9 and TRBJ2-5, is as follows: DTGVSQNPRHKITKRGQNVTFRCDPISEHNRLYWYRQTLGQGPEFLTYFQNEAQLEKSRLLSDRFSAERPKGSFSTLEIQRTEQGDSAMYLCASSPPQRQETQYFGPGTRLLVL.

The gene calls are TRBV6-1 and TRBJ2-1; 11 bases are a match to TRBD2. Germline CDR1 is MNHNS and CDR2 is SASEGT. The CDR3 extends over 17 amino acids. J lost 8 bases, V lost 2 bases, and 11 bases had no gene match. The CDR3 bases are TGTGCCAGCAGTGAACTAGCGGGGGGACCGATTGCGGATGAGCAGTTCTTC. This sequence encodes CASSELAGGPIADEQFF.

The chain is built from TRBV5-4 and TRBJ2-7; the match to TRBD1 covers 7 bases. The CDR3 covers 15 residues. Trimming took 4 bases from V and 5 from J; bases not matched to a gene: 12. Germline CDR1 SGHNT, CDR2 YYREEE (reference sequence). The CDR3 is CASSTRGDRVDEQYF. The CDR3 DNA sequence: TGTGCCAGCAGCACCAGAGGAGACAGGGTCGACGAGCAGTACTTC.

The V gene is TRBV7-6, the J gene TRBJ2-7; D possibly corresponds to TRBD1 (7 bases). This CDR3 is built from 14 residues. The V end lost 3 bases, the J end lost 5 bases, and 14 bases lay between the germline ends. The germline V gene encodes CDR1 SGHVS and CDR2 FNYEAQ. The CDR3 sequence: CASSFRGDSNEQYF. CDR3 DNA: TGTGCCAGCAGCTTCAGGGGGGACAGCAACGAGCAGTACTTC.

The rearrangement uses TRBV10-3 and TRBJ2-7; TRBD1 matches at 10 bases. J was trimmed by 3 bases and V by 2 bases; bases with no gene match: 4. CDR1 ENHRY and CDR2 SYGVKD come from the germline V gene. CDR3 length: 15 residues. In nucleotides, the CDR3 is TGTGCCATCAGTGAGGTGAGGACAGGGGGCTACGAGCAGTACTTC. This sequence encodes CAISEVRTGGYEQYF.

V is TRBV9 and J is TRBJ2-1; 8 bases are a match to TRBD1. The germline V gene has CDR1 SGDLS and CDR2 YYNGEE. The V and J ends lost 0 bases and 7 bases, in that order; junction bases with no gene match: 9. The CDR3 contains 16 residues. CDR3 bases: TGTGCCAGCAGCGTAGATGTGACAGGGGTGTTTAATGAGCAGTTCTTC. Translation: CASSVDVTGVFNEQFF.

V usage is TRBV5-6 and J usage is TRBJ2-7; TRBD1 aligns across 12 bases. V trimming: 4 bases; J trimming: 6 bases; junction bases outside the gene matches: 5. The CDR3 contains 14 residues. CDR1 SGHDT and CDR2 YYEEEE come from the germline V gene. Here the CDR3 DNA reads TGTGCCAGCAGCGGGGGACAGGGGGCCAGCGAGCAGTACTTC. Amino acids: CASSGGQGASEQYF.

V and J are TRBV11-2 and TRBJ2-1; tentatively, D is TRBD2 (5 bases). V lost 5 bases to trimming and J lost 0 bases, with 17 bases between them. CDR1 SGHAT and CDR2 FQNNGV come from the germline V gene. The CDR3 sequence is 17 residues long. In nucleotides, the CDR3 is TGTGCCAGCAGCCCCTGGACTGGCCCGAGCTCCTACAATGAGCAGTTCTTC. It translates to CASSPWTGPSSYNEQFF.